This T cell receptor beta chain was recovered during a study of T cell changes during pregnancy in multiple sclerosis. The V end was cut by 1 base, the J end by 8 bases, with 10 bases between. The CDR3 is 13 residues long. Germline loops: CDR1 SGDLS, CDR2 YYNGEE. Sequencing was performed with immunoSEQ multiplex PCR; in TCRdb, only in-frame clones are kept and a portion is missing. The repertoire includes about 71,000 clones, just over 90% of them detected once, and 1% to 1.5% sits in the top ten. This material consisted of peripheral blood, taken in the third trimester of pregnancy. This clonotype originated in a female donor with multiple sclerosis, enrolled in a pregnancy study. This chain uses TRBV9 with TRBJ2-1; unclear D gene. The CDR3 DNA follows: TGTGCCAGCAGCGTAAATAGCCACTATGAGCAGTTCTTC. Its translation is CASSVNSHYEQFF.